What follows is one TCR beta chain and its context. Its antigen is as yet unknown. Only in-frame clones appear in the TCRdb table, and some are missing; sequencing was by immunoSEQ multiplex PCR. The table has around 63,000 clones, just over 85% seen once. The sample originates from a study of OX40 agonist ivuxolimab in advanced cancers. Study-wide context: An agonistic anti-OX40 (CD134) antibody, ivuxolimab, was used to treat the patients. Findings of the study overall: Some nonresponders also had low normalized T-cell clonal expansion.

The CDR3 spans 13 residues. Trimming took 8 bases from V and 1 from J; bases not matched to a gene: 4. Germline V gene lookup returns CDR1 SEHNR and CDR2 FQNEAQ (reference sequence). This rearrangement joins TRBV7-9 to TRBJ1-1; 7 nucleotides agree with TRBD1. The specimen comprised CD4+ or CD8+ T cells sorted from blood, sampled in a trial of the OX40 agonist ivuxolimab. The TCR sequence derives from an adult with an advanced solid tumor such as melanoma, head and neck, liver or kidney cancer. This CDR3 reads CASGHRGNTEAFF. Here the CDR3 DNA reads TGTGCCAGCGGACACAGGGGGAACACTGAAGCTTTCTTT.